This passage covers 5 T cell receptor beta chains from one sample sequenced in a study of vaccination and CD4 T cells after COVID-19. Their cognate antigens are unknown. Sequence data for DNA of cultured CD4+ T cells were generated by the Oncomine TCR Beta short-read assay. TCRdb used MiXCR to reprocess the PCR reads, holding one entry per CDR3 protein. The sample lists about 21,000 distinct CDR3 sequences, roughly half occurring once. Treatment: 10-day PBMC culture with coronavirus spike peptide pools or control peptides (ViraFEST assay). Sequenced sample: CD4+ T cells from blood, cultured in vitro. These receptors were collected from a human donor who had recovered from COVID-19.

The rearrangement links TRBV24-1 to TRBJ2-3; the D gene is possibly TRBD2 (5 bases). Germline V gene data show CDR1 as KGHDR and CDR2 as SFDVKD. The CDR3 loop spans 17 amino acids. V lost 2 bases, J lost 3 bases, and 17 bases lay in between. CDR3 DNA: TGTGCCACCAGTGATTCACAGCGGAGAGGGTTAACAGATACGCAGTATTTT. Protein: CATSDSQRRGLTDTQYF.

The chain joins TRBV7-2 to TRBJ2-6, with D unresolved. Trimming shortened V by 1 base and J by 1 base, and 14 bases separated the two germline ends. This CDR3 has 18 amino acids. From germline, CDR1 is SGHTA and CDR2 FQGNSA. This CDR3 is CASSLESLRFSGANVLTF. Here the CDR3 DNA reads TGTGCCAGCAGCTTAGAATCCCTTCGATTTTCTGGGGCCAACGTCCTGACTTTC. Combining the CDR3 with reference TRBV7-2 and TRBJ2-6 gives the whole variable domain GAGVSQSPSNKVTEKGKDVELRCDPISGHTALYWYRQSLGQGLEFLIYFQGNSAPDKSGLPSDRFSAERTGGSVSTLTIQRTQQEDSAVYLCASSLESLRFSGANVLTFGAGSRLTVL.

The chain links TRBV11-3 to TRBJ1-1; maybe TRBD1 (5 bases). Germline loops: CDR1 SGHNT, CDR2 YENEEA. This CDR3 spans 19 amino acids. Deletions cut 0 bases from V and 0 bases from J, with 20 bases between. The CDR3 protein is CASSLEFYVFQGMNTEAFF. The CDR3 DNA sequence: TGTGCCAGCAGCTTAGAGTTTTATGTATTCCAGGGAATGAACACTGAAGCTTTCTTT. The variable domain in full, with the rest retrieved from reference TRBV11-3 and TRBJ1-1, is EAGVVQSPRYKIIEKKQPVAFWCNPISGHNTLYWYLQNLGQGPELLIRYENEEAVDDSQLPKDRFSAERLKGVDSTLKIQPAELGDSAVYLCASSLEFYVFQGMNTEAFFGQGTRLTVV.

The chain uses TRBV7-9 and TRBJ1-1; 7 nucleotides align to TRBD1. V dropped 2 bases and J dropped 1; count of bases not matched to a gene: 7. The CDR3 covers 16 residues. Per the germline V gene, CDR1 is SEHNR and CDR2 is FQNEAQ (reference sequence). The CDR3 sequence is CASSLRPGTENTEAFF. Here the CDR3 DNA reads TGTGCCAGCAGCTTAAGGCCCGGGACAGAGAACACTGAAGCTTTCTTT.

This clonotype was counted between two and nine times. The CDR3 here is CASRTDNYEQYF. The CDR3 DNA sequence: TGCGCCAGCAGGACAGATAACTACGAGCAGTACTTC. V is TRBV5-1 and J is TRBJ2-7, with a possible D match to TRBD1 (5 bases). V was pared by 5 bases and J by 3 bases, with 9 bases between. Germline CDR1 reads SGHRS; CDR2 reads YFSETQ. The CDR3 spans 12 residues.